This T cell receptor (beta chain) stems from a study of brain metastases from non-small cell lung cancer. Study-level findings and limits: Fewer infiltrating T cells were found in brain metastases than primaries.

Libraries were prepared by immunoSEQ multiplex PCR; TCRdb keeps only in-frame clonotypes and omits some of them. The sample has around 4,800 clones; approximately 91% are singletons. Worth noting for this clone: Its specificity is unknown.

This receptor was identified in a donor aged 40 or over with non-small cell lung cancer. What was sequenced was tissue from a brain metastasis.

CDR3 nucleotides: TGTGCCAGCAGTTTGCTCCGGGCCCTAAACGAGCAGTACTTC. Translation gives CASSLLRALNEQYF. The genes are TRBV28 and TRBJ2-7; D gene unclear. Between the trimmed V and J ends, which lost 3 bases and 5 bases, there was a span of 14 bases. The germline V gene encodes CDR1 MDHEN and CDR2 SYDVKM. CDR3 length equals 14 residues.